These 23 T cell receptor beta chains originate from one sample sequenced in a study of blood T cell repertoires in COVID-19. The method was immunoSEQ multiplex PCR; TCRdb's version includes in-frame clones alone and lacks a portion of them. The sample includes about 180,000 clones, roughly 84% of them seen just once. The specimen sequenced was peripheral blood. Receptor source: a man aged 80 or over with COVID-19, enrolled during active disease.

The chain has TRBV4-1 and TRBJ1-1; 9 nucleotides align to TRBD1. Germline assignment: CDR1 MGHRA and CDR2 YSYEKL. The CDR3 is made up of 15 amino acids. Losses at the gene ends were 5 bases for V and 6 bases for J; bases not matched to a gene: 10. CDR3 DNA: TGCGCCAGCAGCTCCTTACCGGGACAGGGCTCTGAAGCTTTCTTT. This encodes CASSSLPGQGSEAFF.

The gene calls are TRBV7-2 and TRBJ2-3; TRBD1 aligns across 8 bases. The length of the CDR3 is 14 residues. The germline gives CDR1 SGHTA, CDR2 FQGNSA. The ends lost 5 bases at V and 2 bases at J; junction bases unmatched: 3. CDR3 sequence: CASSPGQATDTQYF. Here the CDR3 DNA reads TGTGCCAGCAGCCCGGGACAGGCCACAGATACGCAGTATTTT.

The chain recombines TRBV6-2 or TRBV6-3 with TRBJ1-1; a weak D match, TRBD1 (6 bases). The CDR3 length is 13 residues. Germline loops: CDR1 MNHEY, CDR2 SVGEGT. The V end was cut by 2 bases, the J end by 5 bases, with 9 bases between. The CDR3 loop is CASSYEGDTEAFF. For the CDR3, the DNA is TGTGCCAGCAGTTACGAGGGGGATACTGAAGCTTTCTTT.

The chain recombines TRBV2 with TRBJ1-4; D not certain. Germline lookup yields CDR1 SNHLY and CDR2 FYNNEI. This CDR3 is 15 amino acids long. V dropped 3 bases and J dropped 8 bases, with 16 bases sitting between them. The CDR3 loop reads CASSEAQRVREKLFF. CDR3 bases: TGTGCCAGCAGTGAGGCGCAGCGGGTTCGGGAAAAACTGTTTTTT. Filled out from reference TRBV2 and TRBJ1-4, the complete variable domain reads EPEVTQTPSHQVTQMGQEVILRCVPISNHLYFYWYRQILGQKVEFLVSFYNNEISEKSEIFDDQFSVERPDGSNFTLKIRSTKLEDSAMYFCASSEAQRVREKLFFGSGTQLSVL.

The J gene is TRBJ2-1, the V gene TRBV20-1; D gene uncertain. Germline V gives CDR1 DFQATT, CDR2 SNEGSKA (reference sequence). The V gene lost 6 bases and the J gene lost 7 bases, with 7 bases spanning the gap. The CDR3 loop spans 10 amino acids. CDR3 DNA sequence: TGCAGTGCCCAGAGGAATGAGCAGTTCTTC. It codes for CSAQRNEQFF.

The rearrangement links TRBV2 to TRBJ2-5; 8 nucleotides align to TRBD2. The ends lost 6 bases at V and 1 base at J; junction bases unmatched: 4. The CDR3 is made up of 14 amino acids. Per germline, CDR1 SNHLY and CDR2 FYNNEI. The CDR3 loop reads CASRPTSGQETQYF. The CDR3 region has the DNA TGTGCCAGCAGGCCTACTAGCGGCCAAGAGACCCAGTACTTC.

The chain is built from TRBV7-2 and TRBJ1-2; D gene unclear. This CDR3 comprises 14 residues. Germline CDR1 SGHTA, CDR2 FQGNSA. The V and J ends lost 1 base and 2 bases respectively, with 8 bases between them. CDR3 bases: TGTGCCAGCAGCTTAGGCCCAGGAAACTATGGCTACACCTTC. Translating gives CASSLGPGNYGYTF.

The chain recombines TRBV12-3 or TRBV12-4 with TRBJ1-1; D perhaps matches TRBD1 (5 bases). CDR3 size: 13 residues. Deletions cut 3 bases from V and 7 bases from J, with 12 bases between. CDR3 DNA: TGTGCCAGCAGTTTGTTGGGGCGAGGTGAAGCTTTCTTT. Residues: CASSLLGRGEAFF.

The chain recombines TRBV7-3 with TRBJ2-1; 10 bases map to TRBD2. V was clipped by 8 bases and J by 5 bases; unmatched bases: 6. The CDR3 has 14 residues. In germline, CDR1 is SGHTA, CDR2 FQGTGA. The CDR3 DNA reads as TGTGCCAGCGGGGCTAGCGGGAGACACAATGAGCAGTTCTTC. This codes for CASGASGRHNEQFF.

This sequence joins TRBV7-2 and TRBJ2-3; 10 positions match TRBD1. Germline CDR1 SGHTA, CDR2 FQGNSA. V gave up 7 bases and J gave up 7 bases; unmatched junction bases: 8. The CDR3 totals 14 residues. DNA for the CDR3: TGTGCCAGCAACCCGGGACAGGGGTCAAATACGCAGTATTTT. Amino acid sequence: CASNPGQGSNTQYF.

The V call is TRBV27, the J call TRBJ1-4, with TRBD1 identical over 9 bases. V lost 6 bases, J lost 0 bases, and 2 bases stayed unmatched. Germline CDR1 reads MNHEY; CDR2 reads SMNVEV (reference sequence). This CDR3 contains 15 residues. CDR3 coding DNA: TGTGCCAGCAGACGGACAGGGGCAACTAATGAAAAACTGTTTTTT. Protein: CASRRTGATNEKLFF.

The chain has TRBV11-3 and TRBJ1-2; 10 bases are shared with TRBD1. Germline assignment: CDR1 SGHNT and CDR2 YENEEA. This CDR3 contains 14 residues. The junction had 5 bases not matched to a gene; V was cut back by 2 bases and J by 8 bases. CDR3 DNA sequence: TGTGCCAGCAGCTTACGGGACAGGGGTGTGGGCTACACCTTC. Its protein is CASSLRDRGVGYTF.

This chain links TRBV6-4 with TRBJ2-3; 12 bases line up with TRBD2. J gave up 3 bases and V 5 bases, and 3 bases lay outside the gene matches. Germline V gene sequence: CDR1 MRHNA, CDR2 SNTAGT. This CDR3 comprises 15 residues. CDR3 in DNA: TGTGCCAGCAGTTCCCTAGCGGGGGGGACAGATACGCAGTATTTT. This translates into CASSSLAGGTDTQYF.

CDR3 coding DNA: TGTGCCAGTAGTATCCTGGTGGGCAGGACCGGGGAGCTGTTTTTT. Translation: CASSILVGRTGELFF. J is TRBJ2-2 and V is TRBV19; no reliable D call. Germline-derived CDR1 and CDR2 are LNHDA and SQIVND (reference sequence). CDR3 length: 15 residues. Trimming pared 3 bases from V and 5 bases from J, leaving 13 bases between.

The chain is built from TRBV5-1 and TRBJ2-3; tentative D call: TRBD2 (6 bases). CDR3 length: 15 residues. The germline V gene encodes CDR1 SGHRS and CDR2 YFSETQ. Trimming shortened V by 4 bases and J by 5 bases, and 17 bases separated the two germline ends. The CDR3 region has the DNA TGCGCCAGCAGCCCCCCCATCGGGGGAATAGATACGCAGTATTTT. Its protein product is CASSPPIGGIDTQYF.

The chain is built from TRBV6-5 and TRBJ1-2; D is ambiguous. Germline values: CDR1 MNHEY, CDR2 SVGAGI. Trimming left V 4 bases short and J 0 bases short, with 9 bases between. The CDR3 is 14 residues long. CDR3 loop: CASSSQRSNYGYTF. CDR3 nucleotides: TGTGCCAGCAGTTCCCAGCGTTCTAACTATGGCTACACCTTC.

The chain combines TRBV6-2 or TRBV6-3 with TRBJ2-7; 13 bases align to TRBD2. CDR3 size: 17 residues. The V and J ends lost 5 bases and 0 bases, in that order; junction bases with no gene match: 7. Germline CDR1 reads MNHEY; CDR2 reads SVGEGT. This chain's CDR3 is CASSPGTSGTGSYEQYF. The CDR3 DNA follows: TGTGCCAGCAGTCCCGGGACTAGCGGGACAGGCTCCTACGAGCAGTACTTC.

The chain employs TRBV12-5 and TRBJ2-5; the D gene is possibly TRBD1 (6 bases). V was clipped by 4 bases and J by 6 bases, with 21 bases between them. The CDR3 runs to 16 residues. From germline, CDR1 is LGHNT and CDR2 FRNRAP. CDR3 in amino acids: CASGSEWSADSQTQYF. The CDR3 DNA reads TGTGCTAGTGGTTCCGAGTGGAGTGCGGACAGCCAGACCCAGTACTTC.

The chain employs TRBV28 and TRBJ1-5, with D tentatively TRBD1 (5 bases). This CDR3 has 15 residues. In germline, CDR1 is MDHEN, CDR2 SYDVKM. V lost 6 bases, J lost 6 bases, and 18 bases lay in between. DNA of the CDR3: TGTGCCAGCAGGTCGGGAGGGGCCTCTAGTCAGCCCCAGCATTTT. Translation: CASRSGGASSQPQHF.

V and J are TRBV6-5 and TRBJ1-2; 7 bases align to TRBD1. The CDR3 is 15 amino acids. J was trimmed by 3 bases and V by 5 bases; bases with no gene match: 9. The germline V gene encodes CDR1 MNHEY and CDR2 SVGAGI. The CDR3 spells CASSLEGAVHYGYTF. CDR3 nucleotides: TGTGCCAGCAGTCTGGAGGGGGCGGTGCACTATGGCTACACCTTC.

This clone was recorded once. The CDR3 DNA sequence: TGCGCCAGCAGCTGGGGGCAGAGCTCCTATAATTCACCCCTCCACTTT. As protein: CASSWGQSSYNSPLHF. V usage is TRBV5-1 and J usage is TRBJ1-6, with TRBD1 as a possible D gene (6 bases). The V and J ends lost 3 bases and 0 bases respectively, with 10 bases between them. CDR1 is SGHRS, CDR2 YFSETQ, per germline. CDR3 size: 16 residues.

The CDR3 loop reads CASSYSRTGIDEAFF. The CDR3 DNA reads as TGTGCCAGCAGTTACTCCAGGACAGGGATAGATGAAGCTTTCTTT. The chain couples TRBV6-5 to TRBJ1-1, with 8 nucleotides matching TRBD1. The CDR3 length is 15 residues. The V gene's germline CDR1 is MNHEY and CDR2 SVGAGI. The trim removed 0 bases at V and 7 bases at J, leaving 7 bases unmatched.

J is TRBJ1-6 and V is TRBV3-1 (or the pseudogene TRBV3-2), with D tentatively TRBD1 (5 bases). This CDR3 has 16 residues. Trimming cost V 1 base and J 9 bases, with 16 bases left between them. Germline V CDR1 and CDR2: LGHDT, YNNKEL (reference sequence). The chain's CDR3 is CASSQGGAGGVSPLHF. CDR3 in DNA: TGTGCCAGCAGCCAAGGAGGGGCCGGCGGGGTTTCACCCCTCCACTTT.